This T cell receptor beta chain stems from a study of T cell responses to AZD1222 COVID-19 vaccine. V dropped 0 bases and J dropped 0 bases, with 21 bases sitting between them. CDR3 length: 19 residues. Per germline, CDR1 SGHRS and CDR2 YFSETQ. Findings and caveats of the study: Unmutated variant regions reportedly attract nearly half of all spike-specific TCRs.

Remarks on this clone: The antigen is not known.

Sequencing used immunoSEQ multiplex PCR; TCRdb keeps in-frame clones, though not all of them. In the table there are 90,000 to 120,000 clones, around 90% of which are singletons. Specimen: peripheral blood, collected 28 days after the second AZD1222 dose. The V gene is TRBV5-1, the J gene TRBJ1-1, with D possibly being TRBD1 (6 bases). The sequence derives from an adult who received the AZD1222 COVID-19 vaccine. CDR3 bases: TGCGCCAGCAGCTTGGGTGCGGGGGGGCGCGGAGTCTTGAACACTGAAGCTTTCTTT. Its translation is CASSLGAGGRGVLNTEAFF.